The rows below give T cell receptor beta chains drawn from one sample of a study of early stage breast cancer tumors. Clones were sequenced by immunoSEQ multiplex PCR, and TCRdb holds only the in-frame ones, with some missing. The sample carries 8,500 to 10,000 clones, 78% recorded once. Source material: normal breast tissue next to the tumor. Receptor source: a person aged 40 to 49 with breast cancer. The CDR3 runs from the conserved cysteine through the conserved F or W. A D gene is named only where the DNA matches it firmly. Clone size, where shown, is once, few, many, or a class for clones that have expanded.

clone size: .
V gene: TRBV5-1
D gene: .
J gene: TRBJ1-1
CDR3 DNA: TGCGCCAGCAGGGCCGGGACCTCGAACACTGAAGCTTTCTTT
CDR3 protein: CASRAGTSNTEAFF

clone size: .
V gene: TRBV23-1
D gene: .
J gene: TRBJ2-3
CDR3 DNA: TGCGCCAGCAGTCATTCCGGACTGGGCCCGGAGACGCAGTATTTT
CDR3 protein: CASSHSGLGPETQYF

clone size: .
V gene: TRBV4-1
D gene: TRBD1
J gene: TRBJ1-1
CDR3 DNA: TGCGCCAGCAGCCAGCCCGGGACAGGGATGTTTGAAGCTTTCTTT
CDR3 protein: CASSQPGTGMFEAFF

clone size: .
V gene: TRBV19
D gene: TRBD2
J gene: TRBJ2-5
CDR3 DNA: TGTGCCAGTAGTATAGATCAGGTTGGCGGGGGAGAGACCCAGTACTTC
CDR3 protein: CASSIDQVGGGETQYF

clone size: .
V gene: TRBV11-2
D gene: TRBD1
J gene: TRBJ2-1
CDR3 DNA: TGTGCCAGCAGCTTACCTTGGGGACAGGGGAATCGTGAGCAGTTCTTC
CDR3 protein: CASSLPWGQGNREQFF

clone size: .
V gene: TRBV19
D gene: TRBD2
J gene: TRBJ2-7
CDR3 DNA: TGTGCCAGTAAGACTAGCGGGAGCTCCTACGAGCAGTACTTC
CDR3 protein: CASKTSGSSYEQYF

clone size: once
V gene: TRBV4-1
D gene: .
J gene: TRBJ2-2
CDR3 DNA: TGCGCCAGCAGCCAATTTACGGGGGCGAACACCGGGGAGCTGTTTTTT
CDR3 protein: CASSQFTGANTGELFF

clone size: .
V gene: TRBV9
D gene: .
J gene: TRBJ2-2
CDR3 DNA: TGTGCCAGCAGCTCTACCTGGGACATTCCAACCGGGGAGCTGTTTTTT
CDR3 protein: CASSSTWDIPTGELFF

clone size: .
V gene: TRBV6-1
D gene: TRBD2
J gene: TRBJ2-1
CDR3 DNA: TGTGCCAGCAGTGGGACTAGCTTCTATGAGCAGTTCTTC
CDR3 protein: CASSGTSFYEQFF

clone size: .
V gene: TRBV7-9
D gene: TRBD1
J gene: TRBJ2-5
CDR3 DNA: TGTGCCAGCAGCCCACCGACAGGGCAGAGGGAGACCCAGTACTTC
CDR3 protein: CASSPPTGQRETQYF

clone size: .
V gene: TRBV11-3
D gene: .
J gene: TRBJ2-5
CDR3 DNA: TGTGCCAGCAGCTTCGGCGACCAAGAGACCCAGTACTTC
CDR3 protein: CASSFGDQETQYF

clone size: .
V gene: TRBV15
D gene: .
J gene: TRBJ2-2
CDR3 DNA: TGTGCCACCAGCAGACAGCGCACCGGGGAGCTGTTTTTT
CDR3 protein: CATSRQRTGELFF

clone size: .
V gene: TRBV4-1
D gene: .
J gene: TRBJ1-1
CDR3 DNA: TGCGCCAGCAGCCTCATCCCCCAGGGAAACACTGAAGCTTTCTTT
CDR3 protein: CASSLIPQGNTEAFF

clone size: .
V gene: TRBV10-2
D gene: .
J gene: TRBJ1-1
CDR3 DNA: TGCGCCAGCAGATTACAGGAGAACACTGAAGCTTTCTTT
CDR3 protein: CASRLQENTEAFF

clone size: .
V gene: TRBV10-1
D gene: .
J gene: TRBJ2-7
CDR3 DNA: TGCGCCAGCAGTGAGAGTACGGCCGTCTACGAGCAGTACTTC
CDR3 protein: CASSESTAVYEQYF

clone size: .
V gene: TRBV19
D gene: .
J gene: TRBJ2-3
CDR3 DNA: TGTGCCAGTAGTATCTTAGGGGGGAAAGATACGCAGTATTTT
CDR3 protein: CASSILGGKDTQYF

clone size: .
V gene: TRBV2
D gene: TRBD1
J gene: TRBJ1-4
CDR3 DNA: TGTGCCAGCAGTATTAGACAGGGGGCTAATGAAAAACTGTTTTTT
CDR3 protein: CASSIRQGANEKLFF

clone size: few
V gene: TRBV13
D gene: .
J gene: TRBJ1-2
CDR3 DNA: TGTGCCAGCAGCTCTACCCAAATCACGGATGGCTACACCTTC
CDR3 protein: CASSSTQITDGYTF

clone size: .
V gene: TRBV15
D gene: .
J gene: TRBJ2-5
CDR3 DNA: TGTGCCACCAGCAGACCCCCAGGGTCGGAGAACAGGCGAGACAGGGAGACCCAGTACTTC
CDR3 protein: CATSRPPGSENRRDRETQYF

clone size: .
V gene: TRBV6-1
D gene: TRBD1
J gene: TRBJ1-3
CDR3 DNA: TGTGCCAGCAAGCCCAGGGGGGACGTAGGCACCATATATTTT
CDR3 protein: CASKPRGDVGTIYF

clone size: .
V gene: TRBV5-5
D gene: .
J gene: TRBJ1-5
CDR3 DNA: TGTGCCAGCAGCTTGGGATTGGGGGATCAGCCCCAGCATTTT
CDR3 protein: CASSLGLGDQPQHF

clone size: .
V gene: TRBV19
D gene: .
J gene: TRBJ2-5
CDR3 DNA: TGTGCCAGTAGTATGCCAGGACGGCCTCAACAAGAGACCCAGTACTTC
CDR3 protein: CASSMPGRPQQETQYF

clone size: .
V gene: TRBV5-1
D gene: TRBD2
J gene: TRBJ2-3
CDR3 DNA: TGCGCCAGCAGCTTTTCGAAGCGGGAGATAACAGATACGCAGTATTTT
CDR3 protein: CASSFSKREITDTQYF

clone size: .
V gene: TRBV10-3
D gene: .
J gene: TRBJ1-1
CDR3 DNA: TGTGCCATCAAGGGTCCGAACACTGAAGCTTTCTTT
CDR3 protein: CAIKGPNTEAFF

clone size: .
V gene: TRBV21-1
D gene: .
J gene: TRBJ2-2
CDR3 DNA: TGTGCCAGCAGCAAGGTACAGACCGGGGAGCTGTTTTTT
CDR3 protein: CASSKVQTGELFF